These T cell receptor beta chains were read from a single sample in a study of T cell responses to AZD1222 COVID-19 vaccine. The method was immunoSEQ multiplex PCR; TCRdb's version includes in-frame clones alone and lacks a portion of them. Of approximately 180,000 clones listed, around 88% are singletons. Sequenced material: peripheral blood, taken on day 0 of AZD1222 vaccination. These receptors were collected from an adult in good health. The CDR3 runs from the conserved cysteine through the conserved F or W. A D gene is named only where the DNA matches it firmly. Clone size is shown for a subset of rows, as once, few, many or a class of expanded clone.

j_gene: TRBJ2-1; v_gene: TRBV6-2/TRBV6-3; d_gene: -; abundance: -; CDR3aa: CASSSPQLLLLYNEQFF; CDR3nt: TGTGCCAGCAGTTCCCCACAACTCTTGCTACTGTACAATGAGCAGTTCTTC
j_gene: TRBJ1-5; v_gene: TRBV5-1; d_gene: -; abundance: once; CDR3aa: CASSFGGPDQPQHF; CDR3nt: TGCGCCAGCAGCTTTGGGGGACCCGACCAGCCCCAGCATTTT
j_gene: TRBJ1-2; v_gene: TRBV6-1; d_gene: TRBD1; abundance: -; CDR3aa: CASSEGPDRVNYGYTF; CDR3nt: TGTGCCAGCAGTGAAGGTCCGGACAGGGTTAACTATGGCTACACCTTC
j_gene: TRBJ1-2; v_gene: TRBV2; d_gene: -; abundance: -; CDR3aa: CASSDDGYTF; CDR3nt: TGTGCCAGCAGTGACGATGGCTACACCTTC
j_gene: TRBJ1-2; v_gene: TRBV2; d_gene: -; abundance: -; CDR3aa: CASQGGYGYTF; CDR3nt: TGTGCCAGCCAGGGAGGCTATGGCTACACCTTC
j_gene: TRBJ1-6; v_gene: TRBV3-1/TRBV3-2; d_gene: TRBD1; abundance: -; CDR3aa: CASSVTGESPLHF; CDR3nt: TGTGCCAGCAGCGTGACAGGGGAATCACCCCTCCACTTT
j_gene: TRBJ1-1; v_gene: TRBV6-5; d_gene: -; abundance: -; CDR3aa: CASTRRTQNTEAFF; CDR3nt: TGTGCCAGCACCAGAAGGACACAGAACACTGAAGCTTTCTTT
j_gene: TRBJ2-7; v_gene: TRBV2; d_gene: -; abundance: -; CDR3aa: CASSSTGGEQYF; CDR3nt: TGTGCCAGCAGCTCCACAGGTGGTGAGCAGTACTTC
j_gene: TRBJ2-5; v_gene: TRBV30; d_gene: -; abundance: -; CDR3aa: CAWSVGTQQETQYF; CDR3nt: TGTGCCTGGAGTGTGGGGACACAGCAAGAGACCCAGTACTTC
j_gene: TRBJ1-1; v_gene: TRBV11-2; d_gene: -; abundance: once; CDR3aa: CASSSGHAEAFF; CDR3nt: TGTGCCAGCAGCTCCGGTCATGCTGAAGCTTTCTTT
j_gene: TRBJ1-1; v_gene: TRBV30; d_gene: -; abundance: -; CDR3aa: CAWSVPTGANTEAFF; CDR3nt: TGTGCCTGGAGTGTACCGACAGGAGCGAACACTGAAGCTTTCTTT
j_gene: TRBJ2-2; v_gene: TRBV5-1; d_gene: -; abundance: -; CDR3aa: CASSLEPPGELFF; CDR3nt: TGCGCCAGCAGCTTGGAACCGCCCGGGGAGCTGTTTTTT
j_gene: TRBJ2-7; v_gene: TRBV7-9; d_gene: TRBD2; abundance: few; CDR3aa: CASSYRTSGAAYEQYF; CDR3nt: TGTGCCAGCAGCTACCGGACTAGCGGGGCCGCCTACGAGCAGTACTTC
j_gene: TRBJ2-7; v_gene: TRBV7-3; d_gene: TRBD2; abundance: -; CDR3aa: CASSPGRRELDEQYF; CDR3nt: TGTGCCAGCAGTCCTGGTAGGCGGGAGTTGGACGAGCAGTACTTC
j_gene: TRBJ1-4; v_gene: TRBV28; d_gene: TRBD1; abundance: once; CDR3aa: CASSLSGTGWEKLFF; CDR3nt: TGTGCCAGCAGTTTATCCGGGACAGGGTGGGAAAAACTGTTTTTT
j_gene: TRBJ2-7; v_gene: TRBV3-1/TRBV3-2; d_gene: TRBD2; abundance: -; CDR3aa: CASSRTGTSDSEQYF; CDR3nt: TGTGCCAGCAGCCGAACCGGGACTAGCGACTCCGAGCAGTACTTC
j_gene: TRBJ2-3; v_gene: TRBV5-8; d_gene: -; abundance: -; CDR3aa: CASSLGLYADTQYF; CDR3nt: TGTGCCAGCAGCTTGGGCTTATACGCAGATACGCAGTATTTT
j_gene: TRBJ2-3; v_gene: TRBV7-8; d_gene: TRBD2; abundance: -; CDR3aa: CASRVLAGSTDTQYF; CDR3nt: TGTGCCAGCAGGGTATTAGCGGGGTCCACAGATACGCAGTATTTT
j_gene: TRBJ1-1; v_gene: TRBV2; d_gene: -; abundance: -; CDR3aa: CASRVGADMNTEAFF; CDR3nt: TGTGCCAGCAGGGTAGGGGCAGACATGAACACTGAAGCTTTCTTT
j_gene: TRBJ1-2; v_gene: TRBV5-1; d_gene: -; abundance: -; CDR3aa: CASSLAVGGERGYTF; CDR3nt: TGCGCCAGCAGCTTGGCGGTTGGGGGCGAGCGTGGCTACACCTTC
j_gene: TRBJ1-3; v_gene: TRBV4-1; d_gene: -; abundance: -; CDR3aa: CASSQGDSSGNTIYF; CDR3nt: TGCGCCAGCAGCCAAGGAGACAGCTCTGGAAACACCATATATTTT
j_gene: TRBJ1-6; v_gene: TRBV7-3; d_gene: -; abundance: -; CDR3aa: CASSSNRDDRPLHF; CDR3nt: TGTGCCAGCAGCTCGAACCGGGACGACCGACCCCTCCACTTT
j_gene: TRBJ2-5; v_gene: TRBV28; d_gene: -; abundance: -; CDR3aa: CASMGLTQYF; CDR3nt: TGTGCCAGCATGGGACTGACCCAGTACTTC
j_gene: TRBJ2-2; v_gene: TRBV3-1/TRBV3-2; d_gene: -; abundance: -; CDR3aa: CASSSGPTGELFF; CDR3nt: TGTGCCAGCAGCTCAGGCCCCACCGGGGAGCTGTTTTTT
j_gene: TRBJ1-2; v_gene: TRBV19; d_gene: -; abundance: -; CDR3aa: CASRTDINYGYTF; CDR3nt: TGTGCCAGTAGGACCGATATTAACTATGGCTACACCTTC
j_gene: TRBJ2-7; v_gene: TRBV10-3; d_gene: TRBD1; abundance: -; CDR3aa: CAISGDSYSYEQYF; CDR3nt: TGTGCCATCAGCGGGGACAGCTACTCCTACGAGCAGTACTTC
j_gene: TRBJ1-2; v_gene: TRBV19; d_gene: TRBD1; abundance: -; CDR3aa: CASSMDRANYGYTF; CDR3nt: TGTGCCAGTAGTATGGACAGGGCGAACTATGGCTACACCTTC
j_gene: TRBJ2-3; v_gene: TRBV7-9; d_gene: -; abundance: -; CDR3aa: CASSLGSGVTDTQYF; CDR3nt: TGTGCCAGCAGCTTAGGGTCCGGGGTGACAGATACGCAGTATTTT
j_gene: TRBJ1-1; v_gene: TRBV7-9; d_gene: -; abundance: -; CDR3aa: CASSPQGGIFEAFF; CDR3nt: TGTGCCAGCAGCCCACAGGGTGGGATCTTTGAAGCTTTCTTT
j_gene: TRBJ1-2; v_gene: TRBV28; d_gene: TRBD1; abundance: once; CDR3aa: CAMLDRVSEGYTF; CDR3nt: TGTGCCATGTTAGACAGGGTTTCGGAAGGCTACACCTTC
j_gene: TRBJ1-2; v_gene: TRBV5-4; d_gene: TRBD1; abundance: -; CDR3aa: CASSLQGANGYTF; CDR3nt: TGTGCCAGCAGCTTGCAGGGGGCTAATGGCTACACCTTC
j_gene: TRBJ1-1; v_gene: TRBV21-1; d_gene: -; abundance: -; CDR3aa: CASSKSAGSTEAFF; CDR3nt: TGTGCCAGCAGCAAGTCGGCAGGGTCGACTGAAGCTTTCTTT
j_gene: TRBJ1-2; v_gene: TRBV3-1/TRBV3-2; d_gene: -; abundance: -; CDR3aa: CASSQETKGGYGYTF; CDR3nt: TGTGCCAGCAGCCAAGAGACGAAAGGGGGGTATGGCTACACCTTC
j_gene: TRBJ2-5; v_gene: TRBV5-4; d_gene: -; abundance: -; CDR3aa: CASSFRGAGETQYF; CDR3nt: TGTGCCAGCAGCTTTAGGGGGGCGGGAGAGACCCAGTACTTC
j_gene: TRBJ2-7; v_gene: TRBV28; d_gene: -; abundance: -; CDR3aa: CASSTDSLSYEQYF; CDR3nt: TGTGCCAGCAGCACGGACAGCCTCTCCTACGAGCAGTACTTC
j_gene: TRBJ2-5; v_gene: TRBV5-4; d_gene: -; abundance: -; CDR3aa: CASSLPGLRETQYF; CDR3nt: TGTGCCAGCAGCTTACCGGGACTTCGAGAGACCCAGTACTTC
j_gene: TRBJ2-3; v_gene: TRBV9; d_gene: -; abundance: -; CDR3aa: CASSKGSGRDTQYF; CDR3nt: TGTGCCAGCAGCAAAGGCAGCGGAAGGGATACGCAGTATTTT
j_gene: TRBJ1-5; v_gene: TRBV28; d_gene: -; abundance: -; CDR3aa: CASRSGSQPQHF; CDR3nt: TGTGCCAGCAGGAGCGGGAGCCAGCCCCAGCATTTT
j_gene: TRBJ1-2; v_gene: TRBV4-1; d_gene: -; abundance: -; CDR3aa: CASSQEFTDNYGYTF; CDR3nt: TGCGCCAGCAGCCAAGAGTTCACAGATAACTATGGCTACACCTTC
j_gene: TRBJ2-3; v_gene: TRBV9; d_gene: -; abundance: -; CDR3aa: CASSVHVRTDTQYF; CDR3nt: TGTGCCAGCAGCGTTCATGTGCGGACAGATACGCAGTATTTT
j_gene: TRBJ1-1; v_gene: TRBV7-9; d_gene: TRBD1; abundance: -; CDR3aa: CASSKPGQGGAEAFF; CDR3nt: TGTGCCAGCAGCAAGCCGGGACAGGGAGGGGCTGAAGCTTTCTTT
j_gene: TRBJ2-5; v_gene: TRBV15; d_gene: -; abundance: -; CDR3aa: CATSRDRLASSSNF; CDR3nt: TGTGCCACCAGCAGAGATAGATTGGCTTCGTCGTCGAACTTC
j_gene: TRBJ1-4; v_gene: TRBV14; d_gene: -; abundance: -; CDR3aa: CASSQIGSPQEKLFF; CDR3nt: TGTGCCAGCAGCCAGATAGGAAGCCCCCAGGAAAAACTGTTTTTT
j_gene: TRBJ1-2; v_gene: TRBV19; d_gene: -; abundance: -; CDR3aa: CASSIGPRDRYYGYTF; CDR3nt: TGTGCCAGTAGTATAGGGCCCCGGGACCGATATTATGGCTACACCTTC
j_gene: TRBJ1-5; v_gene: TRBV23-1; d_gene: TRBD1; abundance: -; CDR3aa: CASSQSNRGRNQPQHF; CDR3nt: TGCGCCAGCAGTCAGTCCAACAGGGGGCGCAATCAGCCCCAGCATTTT
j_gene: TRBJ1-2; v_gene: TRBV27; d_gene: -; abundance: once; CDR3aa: CASSLSRGIYGYTF; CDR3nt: TGTGCCAGCAGTTTGTCCAGGGGTATATATGGCTACACCTTC
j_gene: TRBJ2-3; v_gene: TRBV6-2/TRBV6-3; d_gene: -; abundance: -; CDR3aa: CASSYSKATSTDTQYF; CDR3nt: TGTGCCAGCAGTTACTCGAAAGCGACTAGCACAGATACGCAGTATTTT